A selection of T cell receptor beta chains follows, all from one sample in a study of cytomegalovirus exposure and HLA in healthy donors. Sequenced by immunoSEQ multiplex PCR; TCRdb stores in-frame clones only, minus some. The sample lists about 190,000 clones, roughly 80% occurring once. Sequencing input: PBMCs. The source of these receptors is a man aged 35 to 55 in good health and CMV-seropositive. The conserved cysteine and the conserved F or W are not part of the CDR3 here.

j_call: TRBJ2-5; v_call: TRBV15; cdr3_aa: ATSRADTYQETQY
j_call: TRBJ2-1; v_call: TRBV7-2; cdr3_aa: ASSLEVWRSYNEQF
j_call: TRBJ2-1; v_call: TRBV28; cdr3_aa: ASSPLTRRTSRSGANEQF
j_call: TRBJ2-7; v_call: TRBV7-2; cdr3_aa: ASSLGQGAEQY
j_call: TRBJ2-7; v_call: TRBV5-1; cdr3_aa: ASSLDAGVGEQY
j_call: TRBJ1-2; v_call: TRBV18; cdr3_aa: ASSPGEGGYGYT
j_call: TRBJ2-1; v_call: TRBV5-1; cdr3_aa: ASSLGLAGAYNEQF
j_call: TRBJ2-1; v_call: TRBV7-2; cdr3_aa: ASSLASGTSAL
j_call: TRBJ2-3; v_call: TRBV28; cdr3_aa: ASSPGLSRTDTQY
j_call: TRBJ1-1; v_call: TRBV14; cdr3_aa: ASSQEGRTEAF
j_call: TRBJ2-7; v_call: TRBV6-6; cdr3_aa: ASSYLTGEEQY
j_call: TRBJ2-7; v_call: TRBV7-9; cdr3_aa: ASSLAAGPYEQY
j_call: TRBJ2-1; v_call: TRBV6-1; cdr3_aa: ASSDRGQERVIEQF
j_call: TRBJ2-5; v_call: TRBV19; cdr3_aa: ASTPLTAGMETQY
j_call: TRBJ2-5; v_call: TRBV7-5; cdr3_aa: VRSPGQLRETQY
j_call: -; v_call: TRBV6-1; cdr3_aa: ASSGAAYEQY
j_call: TRBJ1-2; v_call: TRBV5-5; cdr3_aa: ASSVTISVGYT
j_call: TRBJ1-4; v_call: TRBV6-1; cdr3_aa: ASSRGSPNEKLF
j_call: TRBJ1-2; v_call: TRBV7-9; cdr3_aa: ASSLAQAIGYT
j_call: TRBJ2-3; v_call: TRBV5-4; cdr3_aa: ASSIDRGIPTDTQY
j_call: TRBJ2-3; v_call: TRBV27; cdr3_aa: ASSFTGADTQY
j_call: TRBJ1-1; v_call: TRBV30; cdr3_aa: AWSPGTGWNTEAF
j_call: TRBJ1-1; v_call: TRBV19; cdr3_aa: ASSIISVGGTEAF
j_call: TRBJ2-7; v_call: TRBV6-1; cdr3_aa: ASRGTAAPGEQY
j_call: TRBJ2-5; v_call: TRBV19; cdr3_aa: ASTVAGQETQY
j_call: TRBJ2-5; v_call: TRBV6-5; cdr3_aa: ASRRGETQY
j_call: TRBJ2-3; v_call: TRBV6-6; cdr3_aa: ASSAQGASDTQY
j_call: TRBJ2-7; v_call: TRBV11-3; cdr3_aa: ASSPLGGGAHEQY
j_call: TRBJ1-4; v_call: TRBV9; cdr3_aa: ASSPGHGGSANEKLF
j_call: TRBJ2-7; v_call: TRBV19; cdr3_aa: ASSTPGQGAGEQY
j_call: TRBJ2-2; v_call: TRBV18; cdr3_aa: ASSPRNANTGELF
j_call: TRBJ1-1; v_call: TRBV18; cdr3_aa: ASSLDRGGNTEAF
j_call: TRBJ2-7; v_call: TRBV19; cdr3_aa: ASSTGTGGSYEQY
j_call: TRBJ2-3; v_call: TRBV4-2; cdr3_aa: ASSQEEGSATSTDTQY
j_call: TRBJ2-3; v_call: TRBV19; cdr3_aa: ASSIAPPGLGADTQY
j_call: TRBJ2-6; v_call: TRBV7-9; cdr3_aa: ASSLEGRRGGGANVLT
j_call: TRBJ2-1; v_call: TRBV5-1; cdr3_aa: ASSFPEHEQF
j_call: TRBJ1-4; v_call: TRBV18; cdr3_aa: ASSRTGDNEKLF
j_call: TRBJ1-1; v_call: TRBV7-2; cdr3_aa: ASSSVTDSEAF
j_call: TRBJ2-3; v_call: TRBV6-1; cdr3_aa: ASSAKTARVTQY
j_call: TRBJ2-1; v_call: TRBV2; cdr3_aa: ASTIGTSNYNEQF
j_call: TRBJ2-1; v_call: TRBV10-3; cdr3_aa: AISEQGATYNEQF
j_call: TRBJ1-4; v_call: TRBV7-9; cdr3_aa: AAGRGLPTNEKLF
j_call: TRBJ2-7; v_call: TRBV6-5; cdr3_aa: ASRPGTGAYEQY